The 10 T cell receptor beta chains below come from one sample, sequenced in a study of cytomegalovirus exposure and HLA in healthy donors. Vbeta (60) and Jbeta (13) primers were used in the PCR. The method was immunoSEQ multiplex PCR; TCRdb's version includes in-frame clones alone and lacks a portion of them. Of around 100,000 clones in the sample, roughly three fifths are singletons; the top ten hold around 4%. The material sequenced was PBMCs. The receptors stem from a man younger than 45 in good health and CMV-seropositive.

The rearrangement uses TRBV5-1 and TRBJ2-7; no firm D call. In germline, CDR1 is SGHRS, CDR2 YFSETQ. Trimming cost V 2 bases and J 0 bases, with 6 bases left between them. There are 13 residues in the CDR3. In DNA, the CDR3 is TGCGCCAGCAGCTTCTCTAGCTCCTACGAGCAGTACTTC. Protein sequence: CASSFSSSYEQYF.

The chain joins TRBV5-1 to TRBJ2-5; 7 bases match TRBD1. The CDR3 is 14 residues long. Trimming took 4 bases from V and 1 from J; bases not matched to a gene: 4. Per the germline V gene, CDR1 is SGHRS and CDR2 is YFSETQ. CDR3 amino acids: CASSLGQSQETQYF. The CDR3 DNA reads as TGCGCCAGCAGCCTGGGACAGAGCCAAGAGACCCAGTACTTC.

The gene calls are TRBV2 and TRBJ2-7; D possibly corresponds to TRBD2 (7 bases). V was clipped by 6 bases and J by 5 bases, with 11 bases between them. The germline V gene encodes CDR1 SNHLY and CDR2 FYNNEI. The CDR3 is made up of 12 amino acids. This chain's CDR3 is CASRGGAHEQYF. The CDR3 coding sequence is TGTGCCAGCAGGGGGGGGGCCCACGAGCAGTACTTC.

V is TRBV5-4 and J is TRBJ2-7; TRBD1 aligns across 7 bases. Germline V gene lookup returns CDR1 SGHNT and CDR2 YYREEE (reference sequence). Trimming at V came to 5 bases and at J to 2 bases, leaving 7 bases not matched to a gene. CDR3 size: 14 residues. The CDR3 coding sequence is TGTGCCAGCAGTTCCCCGGGACAGACCTACGAGCAGTACTTC. Its protein is CASSSPGQTYEQYF.

The V and J genes are TRBV4-1 and TRBJ2-1; D gene ambiguous. This CDR3 is 14 amino acids long. CDR1 is MGHRA and CDR2 is YSYEKL in the germline V gene. V was trimmed by 3 bases and J by 6 bases, leaving 12 bases between them. The CDR3: CASSQPQARNEQFF. CDR3 DNA sequence: TGCGCCAGCAGCCAGCCTCAGGCGCGCAATGAGCAGTTCTTC.

The chain carries TRBV5-1 and TRBJ2-1; 10 bases are shared with TRBD1. The CDR3 loop spans 14 amino acids. The germline V gene encodes CDR1 SGHRS and CDR2 YFSETQ. V was pared by 4 bases and J by 13 bases, with 11 bases of the junction left unmatched. The CDR3 DNA is TGCGCCAGCAGCCCGGGGACAGGGGAAAGGGAACAGTTCTTC. It yields the protein CASSPGTGEREQFF. Complete variable domain (other parts from reference TRBV5-1 and TRBJ2-1): KAGVTQTPRYLIKTRGQQVTLSCSPISGHRSVSWYQQTPGQGLQFLFEYFSETQRNKGNFPGRFSGRQFSNSRSEMNVSTLELGDSALYLCASSPGTGEREQFFGPGTRLTVL.

The chain combines TRBV30 with TRBJ2-4, with 9 positions matching TRBD1. After removal of 5 bases from V and 4 bases from J, the junction contained 6 bases not matched to a gene. Germline CDR1 GTSNPN, CDR2 SVGIG (reference sequence). This CDR3 has 14 residues. The CDR3 DNA sequence: TGTGCCTGGGGCCCGGGACAGGGTAAAAACATTCAGTACTTC. Its translation: CAWGPGQGKNIQYF.

The J gene is TRBJ2-7, the V gene TRBV4-1; 10 nucleotides agree with TRBD1. Germline assignment: CDR1 MGHRA and CDR2 YSYEKL. This CDR3 is built from 13 residues. V was clipped by 4 bases and J by 6 bases; unmatched bases: 3. CDR3 region: CASSLGTGAEQYF. DNA of the CDR3: TGCGCCAGCAGCCTTGGGACAGGGGCCGAGCAGTACTTC.

This clone appeared a single time. J is TRBJ2-6 and V is TRBV7-9; 11 nucleotides agree with TRBD1. Trimming took 4 bases from V and 0 from J; bases not matched to a gene: 5. This CDR3 has 18 residues. Germline V gene sequence: CDR1 SEHNR, CDR2 FQNEAQ (reference sequence). The CDR3 protein is CASSYRTGGGSGANVLTF. The DNA for the CDR3 is TGTGCCAGCAGCTACCGGACAGGGGGCGGCTCTGGGGCCAACGTCCTGACTTTC.

About this clone: This may come from a read error, since a much larger clone is one base off. The chain recombines TRBV2 with TRBJ1-1; possible D gene TRBD1, 5 bases. This CDR3 has 15 residues. CDR1 is SNHLY and CDR2 is FYNNEI in the germline V gene. Trimming removed 7 bases at V and 2 bases at J, with 17 bases between. In DNA form, the CDR3 reads TGTGCCAGCACTAACAGCTTGGGGCGTAACACTGAAGCTTTCTTT. Its protein is CASTNSLGRNTEAFF.